This T cell receptor beta chain was profiled in a study of regulatory T cells in long-lasting Graves disease. The authors built TCR beta libraries using iRepertoire HTBI primers and Arm-PCR of CDR3 regions. MiXCR was run by TCRdb on the multiplex PCR reads, yielding one entry per CDR3 protein. The sample carries roughly 400,000 distinct CDR3 sequences, approximately 16% recorded once. The germline gives CDR1 MGHDK, CDR2 SYGVNS. Trimming removed 5 bases from V and 0 bases from J, with 22 bases in between. The CDR3 has 18 amino acids. In this sample, this clonotype turned up a few times. Time point noted: newly diagnosed GD, antithyroid drugs for less than 3 months. With RNA extracted from PBMCs as input, the TCR library was made. These sequences were also reported in another study, on T cells in Graves' hyperthyroidism and ophthalmopathy.

The clonotype comes from a woman between 40 and 55 years old with Graves disease. Sample: peripheral blood mononuclear cells (PBMCs), taken at new diagnosis, from a patient treated with antithyroid drugs. This chain connects TRBV25-1 to TRBJ1-1; D is undetermined. As DNA, the CDR3 is TGTGCCAGCAGTTTTCCTTGGGATACAGTGAGAATGAACACTGAAGCTTTCTTT. Residues: CASSFPWDTVRMNTEAFF.